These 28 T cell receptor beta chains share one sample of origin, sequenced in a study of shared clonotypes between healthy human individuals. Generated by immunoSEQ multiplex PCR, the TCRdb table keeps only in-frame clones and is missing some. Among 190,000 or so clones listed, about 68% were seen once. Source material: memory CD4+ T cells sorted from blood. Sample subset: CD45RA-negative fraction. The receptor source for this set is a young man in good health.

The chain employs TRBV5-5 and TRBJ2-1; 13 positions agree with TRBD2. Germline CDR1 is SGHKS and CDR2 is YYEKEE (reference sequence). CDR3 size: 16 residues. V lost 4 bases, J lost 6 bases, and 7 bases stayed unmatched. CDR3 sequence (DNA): TGTGCCAGCAGCCGTCTGACTAGCGGGAGGTTCAATGAGCAGTTCTTC. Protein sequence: CASSRLTSGRFNEQFF.

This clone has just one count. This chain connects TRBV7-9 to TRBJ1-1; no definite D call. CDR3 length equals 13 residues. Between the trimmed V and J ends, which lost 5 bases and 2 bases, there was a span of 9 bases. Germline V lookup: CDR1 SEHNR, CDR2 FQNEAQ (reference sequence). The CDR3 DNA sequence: TGTGCCAGCAGCCAAGACACAAACACTGAAGCTTTCTTT. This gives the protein CASSQDTNTEAFF.

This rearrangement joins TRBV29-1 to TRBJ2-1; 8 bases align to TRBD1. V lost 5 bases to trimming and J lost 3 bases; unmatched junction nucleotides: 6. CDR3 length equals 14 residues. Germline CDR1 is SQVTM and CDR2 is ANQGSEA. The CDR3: CSVSGTGNYNEQFF. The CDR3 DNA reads TGCAGCGTTTCCGGGACAGGTAACTACAATGAGCAGTTCTTC.

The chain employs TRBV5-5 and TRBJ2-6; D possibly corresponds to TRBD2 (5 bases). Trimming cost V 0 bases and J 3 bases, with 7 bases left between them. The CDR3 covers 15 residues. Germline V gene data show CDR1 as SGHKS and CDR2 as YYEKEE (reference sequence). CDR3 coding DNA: TGTGCCAGCAGCTTGGCCGGGGTTGGGGCCAACGTCCTGACTTTC. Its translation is CASSLAGVGANVLTF.

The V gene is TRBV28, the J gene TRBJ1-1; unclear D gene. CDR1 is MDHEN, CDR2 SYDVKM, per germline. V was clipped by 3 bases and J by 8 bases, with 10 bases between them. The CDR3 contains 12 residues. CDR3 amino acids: CASSLRRIEAFF. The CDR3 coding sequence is TGTGCCAGCAGTTTGAGAAGGATAGAAGCTTTCTTT.

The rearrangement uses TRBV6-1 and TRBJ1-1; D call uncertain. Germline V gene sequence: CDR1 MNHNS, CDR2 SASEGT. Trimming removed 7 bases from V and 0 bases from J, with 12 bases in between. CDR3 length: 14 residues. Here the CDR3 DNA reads TGTGCCAGCATCGACGGCTCCATGAACACTGAAGCTTTCTTT. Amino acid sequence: CASIDGSMNTEAFF.

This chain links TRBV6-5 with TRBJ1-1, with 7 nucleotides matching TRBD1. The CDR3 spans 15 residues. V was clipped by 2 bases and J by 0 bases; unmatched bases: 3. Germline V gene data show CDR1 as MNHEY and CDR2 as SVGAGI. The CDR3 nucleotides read TGTGCCAGCAGTTACGTGGGACAGATGAACACTGAAGCTTTCTTT. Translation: CASSYVGQMNTEAFF.

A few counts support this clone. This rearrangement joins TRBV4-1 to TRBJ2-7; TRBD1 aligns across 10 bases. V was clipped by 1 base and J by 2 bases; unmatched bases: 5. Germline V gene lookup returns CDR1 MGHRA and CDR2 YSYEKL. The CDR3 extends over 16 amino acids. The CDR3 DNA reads TGCGCCAGCAGCCAAGGAGGGGGGACAGGGGCCTACGAGCAGTACTTC. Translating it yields CASSQGGGTGAYEQYF.

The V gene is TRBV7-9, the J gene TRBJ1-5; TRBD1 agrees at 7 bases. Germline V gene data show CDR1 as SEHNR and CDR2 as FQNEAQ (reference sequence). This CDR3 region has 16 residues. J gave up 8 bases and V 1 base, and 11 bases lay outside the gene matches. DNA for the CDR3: TGTGCCAGCAGCTTAGGACCGCAGGGACAGTCCGAGCCCCAGCATTTT. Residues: CASSLGPQGQSEPQHF.

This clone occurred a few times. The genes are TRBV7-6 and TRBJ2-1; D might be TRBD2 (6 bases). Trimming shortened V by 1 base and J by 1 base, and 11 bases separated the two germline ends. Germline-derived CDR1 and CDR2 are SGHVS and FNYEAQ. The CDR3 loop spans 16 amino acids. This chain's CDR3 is CASSLDLSGSYNEQFF. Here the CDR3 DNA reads TGTGCCAGCAGCTTAGACCTTAGCGGTTCCTACAATGAGCAGTTCTTC.

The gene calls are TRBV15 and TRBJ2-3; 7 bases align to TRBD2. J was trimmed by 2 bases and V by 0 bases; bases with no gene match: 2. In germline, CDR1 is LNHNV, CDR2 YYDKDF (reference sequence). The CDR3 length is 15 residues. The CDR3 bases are TGTGCCACCAGCAGAGACCAGCGGGACACAGATACGCAGTATTTT. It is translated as CATSRDQRDTDTQYF.

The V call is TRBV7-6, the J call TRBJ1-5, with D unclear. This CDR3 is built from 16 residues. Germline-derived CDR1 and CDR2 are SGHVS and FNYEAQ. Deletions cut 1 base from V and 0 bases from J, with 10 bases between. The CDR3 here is CASSLEAASSNQPQHF. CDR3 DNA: TGTGCCAGCAGCTTAGAAGCAGCAAGTAGCAATCAGCCCCAGCATTTT. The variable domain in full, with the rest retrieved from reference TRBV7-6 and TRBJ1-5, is GAGVSQSPRYKVTKRGQDVALRCDPISGHVSLYWYRQALGQGPEFLTYFNYEAQQDKSGLPNDRFSAERPEGSISTLTIQRTEQRDSAMYRCASSLEAASSNQPQHFGDGTRLSIL.

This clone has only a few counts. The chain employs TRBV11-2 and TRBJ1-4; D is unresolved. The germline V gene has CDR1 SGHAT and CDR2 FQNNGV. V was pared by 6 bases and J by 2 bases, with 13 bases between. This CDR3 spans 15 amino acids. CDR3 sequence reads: CASSLMGSTNEKLFF. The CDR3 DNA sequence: TGTGCCAGCAGTTTGATGGGTTCTACTAATGAAAAACTGTTTTTT. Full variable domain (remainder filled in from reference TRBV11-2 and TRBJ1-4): EAGVAQSPRYKIIEKRQSVAFWCNPISGHATLYWYQQILGQGPKLLIQFQNNGVVDDSQLPKDRFSAERLKGVDSTLKIQPAKLEDSAVYLCASSLMGSTNEKLFFGSGTQLSVL.

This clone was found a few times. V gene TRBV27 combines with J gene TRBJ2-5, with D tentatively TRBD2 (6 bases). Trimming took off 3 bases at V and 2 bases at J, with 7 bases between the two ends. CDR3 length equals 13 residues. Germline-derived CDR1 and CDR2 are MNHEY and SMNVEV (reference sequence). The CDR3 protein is CASSFAGQETQYF. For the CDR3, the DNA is TGTGCCAGCAGTTTCGCGGGGCAAGAGACCCAGTACTTC.

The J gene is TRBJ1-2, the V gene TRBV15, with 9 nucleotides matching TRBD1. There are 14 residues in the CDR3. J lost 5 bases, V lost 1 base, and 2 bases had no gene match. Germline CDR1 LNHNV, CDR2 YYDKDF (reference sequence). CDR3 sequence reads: CATSRGQGVYGYTF. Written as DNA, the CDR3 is TGTGCCACCAGCAGAGGACAGGGGGTATATGGCTACACCTTC.

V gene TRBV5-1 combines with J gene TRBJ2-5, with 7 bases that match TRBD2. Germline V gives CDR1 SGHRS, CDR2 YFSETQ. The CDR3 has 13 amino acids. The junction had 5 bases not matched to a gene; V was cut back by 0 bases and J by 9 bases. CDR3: CASSLDPGGAQYF. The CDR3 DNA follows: TGCGCCAGCAGCTTGGATCCTGGGGGGGCCCAGTACTTC.

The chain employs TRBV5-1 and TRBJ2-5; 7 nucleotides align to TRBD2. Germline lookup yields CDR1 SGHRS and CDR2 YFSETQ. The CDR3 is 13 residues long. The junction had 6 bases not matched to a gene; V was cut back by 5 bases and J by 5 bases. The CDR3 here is CASSYLGGETQYF. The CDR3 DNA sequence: TGCGCCAGCAGTTACCTGGGGGGGGAGACCCAGTACTTC.

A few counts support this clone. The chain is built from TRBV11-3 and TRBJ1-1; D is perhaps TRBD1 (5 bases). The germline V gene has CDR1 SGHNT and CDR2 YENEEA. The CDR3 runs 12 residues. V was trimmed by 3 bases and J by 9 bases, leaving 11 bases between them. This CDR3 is CASSFQGSQAFF. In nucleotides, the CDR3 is TGTGCCAGCAGCTTCCAGGGTTCACAAGCTTTCTTT.

The CDR3: CAISEYETSYEQYF. The DNA of the CDR3 is TGTGCCATCAGTGAGTATGAGACATCCTACGAGCAGTACTTC. The chain has TRBV10-3 and TRBJ2-7; D call uncertain. Looked up from germline, CDR1 is ENHRY and CDR2 is SYGVKD. Trimming removed 1 base from V and 1 base from J, with 8 bases in between. The CDR3 contains 14 residues.

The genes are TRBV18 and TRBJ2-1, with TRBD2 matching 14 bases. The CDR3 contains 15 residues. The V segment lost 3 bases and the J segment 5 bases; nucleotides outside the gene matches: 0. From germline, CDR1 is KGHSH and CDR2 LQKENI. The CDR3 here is CASSPGLAGDNEQFF. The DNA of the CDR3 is TGTGCCAGCTCACCGGGACTAGCGGGAGACAATGAGCAGTTCTTC.

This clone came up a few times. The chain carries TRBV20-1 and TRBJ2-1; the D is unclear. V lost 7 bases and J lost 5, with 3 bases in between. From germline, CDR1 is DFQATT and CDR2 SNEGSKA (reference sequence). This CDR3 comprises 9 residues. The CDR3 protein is CSVDNEQFF. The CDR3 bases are TGCAGTGTGGACAATGAGCAGTTCTTC.

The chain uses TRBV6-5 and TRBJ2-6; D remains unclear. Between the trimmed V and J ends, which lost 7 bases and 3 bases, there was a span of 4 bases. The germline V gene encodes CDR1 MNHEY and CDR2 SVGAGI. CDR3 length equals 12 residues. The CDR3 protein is CASKDGANVLTF. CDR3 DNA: TGTGCCAGCAAGGATGGGGCCAACGTCCTGACTTTC.

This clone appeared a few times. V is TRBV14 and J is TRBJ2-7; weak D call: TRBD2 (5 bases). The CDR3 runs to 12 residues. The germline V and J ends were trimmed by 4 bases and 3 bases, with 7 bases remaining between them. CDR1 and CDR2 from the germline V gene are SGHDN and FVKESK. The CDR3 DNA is TGTGCCAGCAGCCGAGACTACTACGAGCAGTACTTC. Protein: CASSRDYYEQYF.

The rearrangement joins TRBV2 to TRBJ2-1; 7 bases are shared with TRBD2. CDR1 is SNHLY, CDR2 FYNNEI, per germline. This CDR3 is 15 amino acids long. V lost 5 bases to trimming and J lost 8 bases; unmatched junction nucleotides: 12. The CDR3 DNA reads TGTGCCAGCAGTTGGAGGACTAGGTTAGAGGATGAGCAGTTCTTC. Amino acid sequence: CASSWRTRLEDEQFF.

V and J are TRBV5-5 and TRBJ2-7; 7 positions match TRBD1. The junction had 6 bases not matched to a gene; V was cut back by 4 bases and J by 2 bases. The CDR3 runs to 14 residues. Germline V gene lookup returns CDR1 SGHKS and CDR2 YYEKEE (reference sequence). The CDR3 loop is CASSRTGPAYEQYF. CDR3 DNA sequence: TGTGCCAGCAGCCGGACAGGCCCGGCCTACGAGCAGTACTTC.

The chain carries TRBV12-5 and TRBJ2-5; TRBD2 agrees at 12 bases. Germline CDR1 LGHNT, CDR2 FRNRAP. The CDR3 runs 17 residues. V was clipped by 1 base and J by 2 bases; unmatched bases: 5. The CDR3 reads CASGLDLAGGLQETQYF. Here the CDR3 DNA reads TGTGCTAGTGGTTTGGACCTAGCGGGAGGGCTTCAAGAGACCCAGTACTTC.

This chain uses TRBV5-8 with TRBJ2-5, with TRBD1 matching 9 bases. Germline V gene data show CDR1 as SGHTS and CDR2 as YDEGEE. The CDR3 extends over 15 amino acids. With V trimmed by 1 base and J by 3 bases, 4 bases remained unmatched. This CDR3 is CASSLLGQGEETQYF. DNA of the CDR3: TGTGCCAGCAGCTTGTTGGGACAGGGAGAAGAGACCCAGTACTTC.

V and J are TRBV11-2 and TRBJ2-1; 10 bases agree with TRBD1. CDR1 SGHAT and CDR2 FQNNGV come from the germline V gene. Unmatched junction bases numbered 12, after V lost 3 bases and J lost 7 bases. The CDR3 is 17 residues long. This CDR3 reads CASSLTTGTGDVNEQFF. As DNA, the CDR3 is TGTGCCAGCAGCTTGACAACCGGGACAGGGGATGTTAATGAGCAGTTCTTC.